One and the same sample provided the 10 T cell receptor beta chains below, sequenced in a study of shared clonotypes between healthy human individuals. Sequenced by immunoSEQ multiplex PCR; TCRdb stores in-frame clones only, minus some. The sample carries about 1,500,000 clones, roughly 95% recorded once. Input material: naive CD4+ T cells sorted from blood. This sample's subset: CD45RA+ positively selected. These receptors were taken from a man aged 30-40 years in good health.

This chain joins TRBV5-4 and TRBJ2-5; maybe TRBD1 (5 bases). This CDR3 region has 15 residues. Per germline, CDR1 SGHNT and CDR2 YYREEE (reference sequence). V was trimmed by 3 bases and J by 1 base, leaving 13 bases between them. The CDR3 spells CASSSPRQSQETQYF. The CDR3 DNA reads TGTGCCAGCAGCTCACCCCGACAGAGCCAAGAGACCCAGTACTTC.

The rearrangement links TRBV15 to TRBJ1-1, with D unresolved. This CDR3 spans 15 amino acids. Trimming removed 0 bases at V and 4 bases at J, with 12 bases between. The germline V gene encodes CDR1 LNHNV and CDR2 YYDKDF (reference sequence). This chain's CDR3 is CATSRDRGGGTEAFF. The CDR3 DNA reads as TGTGCCACCAGCAGAGATCGGGGTGGCGGCACTGAAGCTTTCTTT.

Concerning this clone itself: The identical CDR3 is also encoded by other nucleotide sequences in the sample. The V and J genes are TRBV7-3 and TRBJ2-3; D is uncertain. This CDR3 has 11 residues. In germline, CDR1 is SGHTA, CDR2 FQGTGA. The germline V and J ends were trimmed by 5 bases and 6 bases, with 6 bases remaining between them. The CDR3 loop reads CASSRGDTQYF. The CDR3 DNA is TGTGCCAGCAGCCGTGGGGATACGCAGTATTTT.

The V and J genes are TRBV15 and TRBJ2-3, with D maybe TRBD2 (5 bases). CDR3 length: 16 residues. Germline lookup yields CDR1 LNHNV and CDR2 YYDKDF (reference sequence). V was shortened by 1 base and J by 0 bases, with 11 bases between the two germline ends. The CDR3 loop reads CATSRGAGTSTDTQYF. CDR3 coding DNA: TGTGCCACCAGCAGAGGGGCGGGCACTAGCACAGATACGCAGTATTTT.

The V call is TRBV6-1, the J call TRBJ1-5; 11 positions match TRBD1. V lost 2 bases and J lost 7; bases outside the gene matches: 10. The germline V gene encodes CDR1 MNHNS and CDR2 SASEGT. The CDR3 consists of 17 residues. CDR3 coding DNA: TGTGCCAGCAGTGAAATCGGGACAGGGGGAAATTTACAGCCCCAGCATTTT. It codes for CASSEIGTGGNLQPQHF.

The rearrangement joins TRBV29-1 to TRBJ1-3; possible D gene TRBD1, 5 bases. The germline gives CDR1 SQVTM, CDR2 ANQGSEA. The V end was cut by 7 bases, the J end by 0 bases, with 7 bases between. The CDR3 is 12 amino acids. The CDR3 reads CSAGTSGNTIYF. The CDR3 DNA follows: TGCAGCGCAGGGACCTCTGGAAACACCATATATTTT.

The V and J genes are TRBV18 and TRBJ2-2, with 7 bases fitting TRBD1. The CDR3 loop spans 16 amino acids. Germline CDR1 reads KGHSH; CDR2 reads LQKENI. V shed 4 bases, J shed 3 bases, and the junction held 8 bases outside the gene matches. The CDR3 protein is CASSRIAGTDTGELFF. The DNA of the CDR3 is TGTGCCAGCTCACGAATAGCCGGGACAGACACCGGGGAGCTGTTTTTT.

J is TRBJ2-5 and V is TRBV4-2, with TRBD1 matching 11 bases. With 1 base clipped from V and 2 bases from J, the junction kept 6 bases outside the gene matches. Germline V lookup: CDR1 LGHNA, CDR2 YNFKEQ. The CDR3 is 17 residues long. The CDR3 sequence is CASSQGGGTGGQETQYF. CDR3 nucleotide sequence: TGTGCCAGCAGCCAAGGTGGGGGGACAGGGGGACAAGAGACCCAGTACTTC.

The count of this clone is one. The chain uses TRBV14 and TRBJ1-1, with 7 bases matching TRBD1. Germline CDR1 and CDR2: SGHDN and FVKESK. This CDR3 region has 16 residues. V lost 0 bases and J lost 5; bases outside the gene matches: 9. CDR3 nucleotides: TGTGCCAGCAGCCAAGATTGGGCAGGGGGGAAGACTGAAGCTTTCTTT. Translating gives CASSQDWAGGKTEAFF.

This chain uses TRBV20-1 with TRBJ2-1; D uncertain. The length of the CDR3 is 11 residues. Germline CDR1 reads DFQATT; CDR2 reads SNEGSKA (reference sequence). The V end lost 3 bases, the J end lost 7 bases, and 7 bases lay between the germline ends. CDR3 DNA: TGCAGTGCTAGCTCCACTAATGAGCAGTTCTTC. Its translation is CSASSTNEQFF.